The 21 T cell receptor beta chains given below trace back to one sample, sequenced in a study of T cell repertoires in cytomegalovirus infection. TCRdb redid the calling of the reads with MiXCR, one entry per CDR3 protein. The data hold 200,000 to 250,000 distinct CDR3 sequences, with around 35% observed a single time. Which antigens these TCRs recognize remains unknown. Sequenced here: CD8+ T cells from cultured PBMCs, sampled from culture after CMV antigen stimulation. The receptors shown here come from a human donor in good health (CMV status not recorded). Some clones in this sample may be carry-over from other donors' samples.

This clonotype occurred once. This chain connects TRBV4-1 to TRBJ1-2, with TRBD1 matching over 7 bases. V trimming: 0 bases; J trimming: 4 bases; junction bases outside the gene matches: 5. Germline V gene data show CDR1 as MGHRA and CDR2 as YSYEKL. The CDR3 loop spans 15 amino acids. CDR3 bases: TGCGCCAGCAGCCAAGAACAGGGGCTTGGCTATGGCTACACCTTC. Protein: CASSQEQGLGYGYTF.

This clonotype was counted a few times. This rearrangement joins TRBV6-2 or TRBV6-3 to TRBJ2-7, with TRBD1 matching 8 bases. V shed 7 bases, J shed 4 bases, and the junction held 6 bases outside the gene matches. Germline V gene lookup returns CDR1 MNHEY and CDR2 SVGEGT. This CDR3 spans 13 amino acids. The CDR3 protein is CASNSGQAYEQYF. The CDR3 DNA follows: TGTGCCAGCAACTCGGGACAGGCATACGAGCAGTACTTC.

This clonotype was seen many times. The CDR3 DNA follows: TGTGCCAGCAGCTTATCGCCCGACGCGGCGGGATATAGCAATCAGCCCCAGCATTTT. Translated: CASSLSPDAAGYSNQPQHF. The J gene is TRBJ1-5, the V gene TRBV7-6; D gene ambiguous. Trimming pared 2 bases from V and 0 bases from J, leaving 20 bases between. The germline gives CDR1 SGHVS, CDR2 FNYEAQ. The CDR3 sequence is 19 residues long.

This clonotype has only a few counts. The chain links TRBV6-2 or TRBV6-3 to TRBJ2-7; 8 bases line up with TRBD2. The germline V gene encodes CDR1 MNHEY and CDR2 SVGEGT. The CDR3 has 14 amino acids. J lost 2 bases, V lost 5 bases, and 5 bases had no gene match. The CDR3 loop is CASSGSSGAYEQYF. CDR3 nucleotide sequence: TGTGCCAGCAGTGGAAGTAGCGGGGCCTACGAGCAGTACTTC.

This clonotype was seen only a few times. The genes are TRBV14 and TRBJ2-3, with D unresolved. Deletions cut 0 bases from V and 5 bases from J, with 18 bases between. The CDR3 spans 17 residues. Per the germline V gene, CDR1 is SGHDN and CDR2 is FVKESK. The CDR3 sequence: CASSQDKLFRPGDTQYF. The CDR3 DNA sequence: TGTGCCAGCAGCCAAGACAAATTATTCCGGCCGGGAGATACGCAGTATTTT.

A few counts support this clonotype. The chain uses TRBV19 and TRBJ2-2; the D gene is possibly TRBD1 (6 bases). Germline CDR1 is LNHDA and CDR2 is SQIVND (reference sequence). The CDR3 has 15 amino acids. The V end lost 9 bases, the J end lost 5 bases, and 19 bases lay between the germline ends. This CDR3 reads CASSSGVVDTGELFF. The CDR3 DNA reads TGTGCCAGCTCCTCAGGGGTGGTAGATACCGGGGAGCTGTTTTTT.

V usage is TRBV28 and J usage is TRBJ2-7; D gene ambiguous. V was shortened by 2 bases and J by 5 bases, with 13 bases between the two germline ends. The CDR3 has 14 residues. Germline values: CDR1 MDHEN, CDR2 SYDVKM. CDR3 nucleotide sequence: TGTGCCAGCAGTTTACCCCGGGCCCTCAACGAGCAGTACTTC. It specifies CASSLPRALNEQYF.

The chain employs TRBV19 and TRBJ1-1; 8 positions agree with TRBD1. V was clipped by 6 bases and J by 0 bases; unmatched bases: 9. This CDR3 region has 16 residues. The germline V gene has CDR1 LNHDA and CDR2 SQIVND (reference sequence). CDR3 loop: CASRTQGVDMNTEAFF. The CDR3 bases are TGTGCCAGTAGAACACAGGGGGTCGATATGAACACTGAAGCTTTCTTT. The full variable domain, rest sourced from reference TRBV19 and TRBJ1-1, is DGGITQSPKYLFRKEGQNVTLSCEQNLNHDAMYWYRQDPGQGLRLIYYSQIVNDFQKGDIAEGYSVSREKKESFPLTVTSAQKNPTAFYLCASRTQGVDMNTEAFFGQGTRLTVV.

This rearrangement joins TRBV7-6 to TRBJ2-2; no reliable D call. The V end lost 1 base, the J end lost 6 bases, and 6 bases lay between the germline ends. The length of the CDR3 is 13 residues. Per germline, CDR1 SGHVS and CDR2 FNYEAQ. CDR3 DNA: TGTGCCAGCAGCTTAGGGAGCTCCGGGGAGCTGTTTTTT. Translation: CASSLGSSGELFF. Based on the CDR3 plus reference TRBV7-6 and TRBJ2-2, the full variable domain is GAGVSQSPRYKVTKRGQDVALRCDPISGHVSLYWYRQALGQGPEFLTYFNYEAQQDKSGLPNDRFSAERPEGSISTLTIQRTEQRDSAMYRCASSLGSSGELFFGEGSRLTVL.

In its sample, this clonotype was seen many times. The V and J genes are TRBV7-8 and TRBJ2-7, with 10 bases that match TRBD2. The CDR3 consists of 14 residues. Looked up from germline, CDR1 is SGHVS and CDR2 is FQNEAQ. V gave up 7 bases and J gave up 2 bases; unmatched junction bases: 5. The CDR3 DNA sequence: TGTGCCAGCAAAGCGGGAGGGGTGACCTACGAGCAGTACTTC. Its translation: CASKAGGVTYEQYF.

The DNA for the CDR3 is TGTGCCAGCAGCCCAGAGCGAGCCTCCTACGAGCAGTACTTC. This translates into CASSPERASYEQYF. The chain is built from TRBV7-4 and TRBJ2-7; the D is unclear. The germline V and J ends were trimmed by 5 bases and 0 bases, with 11 bases remaining between them. Germline lookup yields CDR1 SGHVT and CDR2 SQSDAQ. This CDR3 contains 14 residues.

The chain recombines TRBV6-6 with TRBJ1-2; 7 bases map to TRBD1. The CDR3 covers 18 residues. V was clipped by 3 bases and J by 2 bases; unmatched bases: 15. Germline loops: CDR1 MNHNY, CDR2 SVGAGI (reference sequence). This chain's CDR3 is CASSYGRGQPDSNYGYTF. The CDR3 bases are TGTGCCAGCAGTTATGGTAGGGGACAGCCCGACTCCAACTATGGCTACACCTTC.

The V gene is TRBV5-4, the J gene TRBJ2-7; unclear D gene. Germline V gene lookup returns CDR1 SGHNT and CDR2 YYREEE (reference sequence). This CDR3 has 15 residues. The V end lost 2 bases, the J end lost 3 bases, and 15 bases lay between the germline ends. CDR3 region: CASSFFTDPLYEQYF. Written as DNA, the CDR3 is TGTGCCAGCAGCTTCTTTACAGACCCGCTCTACGAGCAGTACTTC.

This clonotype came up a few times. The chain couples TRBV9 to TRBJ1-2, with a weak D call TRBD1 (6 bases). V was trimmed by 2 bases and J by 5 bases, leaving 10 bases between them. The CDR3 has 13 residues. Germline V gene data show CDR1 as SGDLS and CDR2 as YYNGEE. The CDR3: CASSVQGGYGYTF. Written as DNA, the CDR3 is TGTGCCAGCAGCGTGCAAGGGGGATATGGCTACACCTTC.

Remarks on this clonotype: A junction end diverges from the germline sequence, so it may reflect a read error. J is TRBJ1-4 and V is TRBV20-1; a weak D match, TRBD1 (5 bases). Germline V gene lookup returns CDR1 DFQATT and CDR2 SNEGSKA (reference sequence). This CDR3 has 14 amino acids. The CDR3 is CSATDSSTNEKMFF. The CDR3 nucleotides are TGCAGTGCAACCGACAGCTCAACTAATGAAAAAATGTTTTTT.

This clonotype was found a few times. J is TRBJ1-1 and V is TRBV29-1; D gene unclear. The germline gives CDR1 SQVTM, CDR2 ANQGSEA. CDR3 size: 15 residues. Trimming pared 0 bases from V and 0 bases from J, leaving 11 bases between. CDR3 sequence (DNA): TGCAGCGTTGAAGATTATTGGCAGTTGAACACTGAAGCTTTCTTT. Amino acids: CSVEDYWQLNTEAFF.

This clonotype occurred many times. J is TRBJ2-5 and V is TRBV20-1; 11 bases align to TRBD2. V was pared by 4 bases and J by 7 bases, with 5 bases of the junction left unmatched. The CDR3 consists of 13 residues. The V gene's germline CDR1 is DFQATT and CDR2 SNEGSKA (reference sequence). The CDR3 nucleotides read TGCAGTGCTATTAGCGGGGGGGGGGGGACCCAGTACTTC. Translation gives CSAISGGGGTQYF.

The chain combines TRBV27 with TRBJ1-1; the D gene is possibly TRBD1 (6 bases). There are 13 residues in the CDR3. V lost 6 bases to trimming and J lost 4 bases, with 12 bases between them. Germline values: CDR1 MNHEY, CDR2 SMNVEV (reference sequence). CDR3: CASSMGASTEAFF. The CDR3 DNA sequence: TGTGCCAGCAGCATGGGGGCGAGCACTGAAGCTTTCTTT.

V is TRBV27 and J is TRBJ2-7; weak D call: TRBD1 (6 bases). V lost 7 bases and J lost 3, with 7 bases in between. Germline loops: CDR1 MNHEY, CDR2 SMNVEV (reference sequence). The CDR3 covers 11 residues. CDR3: CASKDSYEQYF. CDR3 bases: TGTGCCAGCAAGGACAGCTACGAGCAGTACTTC.

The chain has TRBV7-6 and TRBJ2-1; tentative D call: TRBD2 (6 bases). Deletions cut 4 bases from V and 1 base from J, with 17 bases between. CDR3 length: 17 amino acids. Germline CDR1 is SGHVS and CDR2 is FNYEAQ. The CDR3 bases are TGTGCCAGCAGCTCCGACCCACTAGCCCCTTCCTACAATGAGCAGTTCTTC. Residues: CASSSDPLAPSYNEQFF.

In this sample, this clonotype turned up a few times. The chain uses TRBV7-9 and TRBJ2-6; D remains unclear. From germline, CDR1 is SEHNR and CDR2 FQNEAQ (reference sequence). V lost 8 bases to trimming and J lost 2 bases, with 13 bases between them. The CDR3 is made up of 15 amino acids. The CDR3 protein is CASSSGRTGANVLTF. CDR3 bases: TGTGCCAGCTCCTCGGGCCGGACTGGGGCCAACGTCCTGACTTTC.